This T cell receptor beta chain was sequenced in a study of T-cell memory formation after mild COVID-19. The wider study: There were largely donor-specific TCR clusters.

The study's findings and limits: Day 15 to 85 contractors were CD4/CD8 balanced; later expanders leaned CD4+. The study detected some responding clones in pre-infection memory, suggesting cross-reactive memory joined.

CDR1 KGHDR and CDR2 SFDVKD come from the germline V gene. This CDR3 has 15 residues. Trimming pared 5 bases from V and 1 base from J, leaving 12 bases between. MiXCR was run by TCRdb on the 5' RACE reads, yielding one entry per CDR3 protein. The data show some 190,000 distinct CDR3 sequences, about a sixth seen once. In the case of this clonotype: The target antigen is unknown.

J is TRBJ2-3 and V is TRBV24-1, with TRBD2 as a possible D gene (6 bases). This clonotype was sampled from an adult woman who had mild COVID-19 (a few samples of this study predate the infection). Cell type and time point are not known. Sequencing was done on a sample of PBMCs or a T cell subset sorted from them (not recorded which). The CDR3 sequence: CATSVKEGGTDTQYF. In DNA, the CDR3 is TGTGCCACCAGTGTGAAGGAGGGTGGCACAGATACGCAGTATTTT.